This TCR beta chain derives from a study of OX40 agonist ivuxolimab in advanced cancers. Overall study context: The study gave patients intravenous ivuxolimab at 0.01 to 10 mg/kg every 2 weeks.

Trimming took off 5 bases at V and 4 bases at J, with 9 bases between the two ends. The CDR3 length is 13 residues. From germline, CDR1 is ENHRY and CDR2 SYGVKD. Assay used: immunoSEQ multiplex PCR; TCRdb lists only in-frame clones, some missing. The data contain 100,000 to 120,000 clones, approximately 89% of them singletons. The chain has TRBV10-3 and TRBJ1-5; D gene uncertain. The receptor comes from an adult with an advanced solid tumor such as melanoma, head and neck, liver or kidney cancer. The input for sequencing was CD4+ or CD8+ T cells sorted from blood, taken in a trial of the OX40 agonist ivuxolimab. CDR3 sequence reads: CAISYGENQPQHF. CDR3 bases: TGTGCCATCAGTTATGGAGAGAATCAGCCCCAGCATTTT.